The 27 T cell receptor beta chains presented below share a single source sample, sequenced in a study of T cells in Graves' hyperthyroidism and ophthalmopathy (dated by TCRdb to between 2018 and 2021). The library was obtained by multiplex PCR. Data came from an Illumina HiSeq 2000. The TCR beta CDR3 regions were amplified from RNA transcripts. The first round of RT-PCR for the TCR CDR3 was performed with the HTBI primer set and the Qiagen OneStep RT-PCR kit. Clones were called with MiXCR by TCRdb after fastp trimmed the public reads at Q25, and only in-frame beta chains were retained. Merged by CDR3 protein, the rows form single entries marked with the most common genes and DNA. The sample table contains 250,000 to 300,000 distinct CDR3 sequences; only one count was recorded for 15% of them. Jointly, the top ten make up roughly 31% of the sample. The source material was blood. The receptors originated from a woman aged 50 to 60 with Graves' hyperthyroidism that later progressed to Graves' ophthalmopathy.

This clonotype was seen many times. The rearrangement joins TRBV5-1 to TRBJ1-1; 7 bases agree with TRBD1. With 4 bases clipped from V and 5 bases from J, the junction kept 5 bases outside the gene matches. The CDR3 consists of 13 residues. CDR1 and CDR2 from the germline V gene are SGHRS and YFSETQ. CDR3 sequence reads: CASSDRVGTEAFF. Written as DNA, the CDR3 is TGCGCCAGCAGCGACAGGGTTGGGACTGAAGCTTTCTTT.

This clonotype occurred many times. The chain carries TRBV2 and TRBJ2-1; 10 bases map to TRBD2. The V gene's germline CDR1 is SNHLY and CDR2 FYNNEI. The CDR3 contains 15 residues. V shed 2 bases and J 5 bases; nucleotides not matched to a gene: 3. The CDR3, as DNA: TGTGCCAGCAGTGAATGGCTAGCGGGAGACAATGAGCAGTTCTTC. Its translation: CASSEWLAGDNEQFF.

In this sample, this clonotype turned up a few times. The CDR3 nucleotides read TGTGCCAGCAGCCAAGAGCGAGGGCAATCCTACGAGCAGTACTTC. It encodes CASSQERGQSYEQYF. This chain connects TRBV4-2 to TRBJ2-7; maybe TRBD2 (5 bases). Germline lookup yields CDR1 LGHNA and CDR2 YNFKEQ. Trimming stripped 0 bases from V and 1 base from J, with 10 bases between. This CDR3 comprises 15 residues.

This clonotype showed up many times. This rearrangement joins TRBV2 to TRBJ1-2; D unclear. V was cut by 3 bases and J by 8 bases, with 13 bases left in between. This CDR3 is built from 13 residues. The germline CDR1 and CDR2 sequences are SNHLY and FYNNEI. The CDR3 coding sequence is TGTGCCAGCAGTGAGGCCCGGGATGGGGGCTACACCTTC. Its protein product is CASSEARDGGYTF.

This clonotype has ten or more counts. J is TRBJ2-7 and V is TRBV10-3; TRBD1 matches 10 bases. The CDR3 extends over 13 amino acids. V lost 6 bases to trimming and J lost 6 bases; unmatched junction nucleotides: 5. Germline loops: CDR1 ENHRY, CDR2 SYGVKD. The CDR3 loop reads CAISPDRGGEQYF. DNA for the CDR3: TGTGCCATCAGCCCGGACAGGGGGGGCGAGCAGTACTTC.

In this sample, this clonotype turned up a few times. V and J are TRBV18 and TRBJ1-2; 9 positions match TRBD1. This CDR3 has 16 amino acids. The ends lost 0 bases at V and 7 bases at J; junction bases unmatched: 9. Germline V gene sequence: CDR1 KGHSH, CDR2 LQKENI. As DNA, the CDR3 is TGTGCCAGCTCACCACCGGACAGGGGTAAATTAGGTGGCTACACCTTC. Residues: CASSPPDRGKLGGYTF.

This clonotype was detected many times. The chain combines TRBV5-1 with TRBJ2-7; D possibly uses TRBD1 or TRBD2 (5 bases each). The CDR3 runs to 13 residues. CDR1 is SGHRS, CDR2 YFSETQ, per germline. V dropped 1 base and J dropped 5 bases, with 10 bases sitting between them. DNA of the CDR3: TGCGCCAGCAGCTTGCCAGGGAGCCACGAGCAGTACTTC. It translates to CASSLPGSHEQYF.

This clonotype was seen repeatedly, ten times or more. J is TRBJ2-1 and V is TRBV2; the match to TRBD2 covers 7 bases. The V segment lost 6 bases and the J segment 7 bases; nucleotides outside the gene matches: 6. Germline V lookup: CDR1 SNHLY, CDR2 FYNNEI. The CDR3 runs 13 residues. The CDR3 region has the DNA TGTGCCAGCAGACCATGGACTAGGAATGAGCAGTTCTTC. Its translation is CASRPWTRNEQFF.

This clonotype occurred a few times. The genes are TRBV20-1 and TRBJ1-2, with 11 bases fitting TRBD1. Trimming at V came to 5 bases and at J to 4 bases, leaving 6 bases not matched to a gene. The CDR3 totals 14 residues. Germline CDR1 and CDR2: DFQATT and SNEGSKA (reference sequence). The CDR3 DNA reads TGCAGTGCTCCAGGGACAGGGGGGACCTATGGCTACACCTTC. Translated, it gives CSAPGTGGTYGYTF.

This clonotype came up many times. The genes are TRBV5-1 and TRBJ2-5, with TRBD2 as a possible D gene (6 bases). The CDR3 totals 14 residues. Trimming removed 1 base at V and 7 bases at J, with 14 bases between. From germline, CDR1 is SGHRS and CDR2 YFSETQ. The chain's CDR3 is CASSLPWEAGTQYF. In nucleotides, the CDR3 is TGCGCCAGCAGCTTGCCGTGGGAGGCCGGGACCCAGTACTTC. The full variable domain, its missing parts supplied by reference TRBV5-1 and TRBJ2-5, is KAGVTQTPRYLIKTRGQQVTLSCSPISGHRSVSWYQQTPGQGLQFLFEYFSETQRNKGNFPGRFSGRQFSNSRSEMNVSTLELGDSALYLCASSLPWEAGTQYFGPGTRLLVL.

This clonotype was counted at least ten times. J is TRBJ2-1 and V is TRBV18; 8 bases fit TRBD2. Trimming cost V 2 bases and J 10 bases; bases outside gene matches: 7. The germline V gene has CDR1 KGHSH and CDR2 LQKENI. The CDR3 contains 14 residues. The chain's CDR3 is CASSPSTSGWEQFF. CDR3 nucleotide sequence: TGTGCCAGCTCACCAAGCACTAGCGGTTGGGAGCAGTTCTTC.

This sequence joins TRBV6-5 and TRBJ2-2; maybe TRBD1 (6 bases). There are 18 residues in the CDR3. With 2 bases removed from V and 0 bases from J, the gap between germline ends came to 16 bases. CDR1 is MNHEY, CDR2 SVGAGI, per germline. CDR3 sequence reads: CASSYPSDRPSNTGELFF. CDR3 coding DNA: TGTGCCAGCAGTTACCCTTCTGACAGGCCCTCGAACACCGGGGAGCTGTTTTTT.

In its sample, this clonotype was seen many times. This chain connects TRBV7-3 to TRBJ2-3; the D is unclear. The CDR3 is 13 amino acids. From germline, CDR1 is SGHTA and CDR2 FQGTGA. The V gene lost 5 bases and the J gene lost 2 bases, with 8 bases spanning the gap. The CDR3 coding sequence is TGTGCCAGCAGCCCGGTCCACACAGATACGCAGTATTTT. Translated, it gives CASSPVHTDTQYF.

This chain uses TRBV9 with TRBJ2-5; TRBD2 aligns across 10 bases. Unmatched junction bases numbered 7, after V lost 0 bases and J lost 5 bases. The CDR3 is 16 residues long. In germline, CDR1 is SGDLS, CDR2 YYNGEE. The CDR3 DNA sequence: TGTGCCAGCAGCGTAGGGACTAGCGGACTTTGGGAGACCCAGTACTTC. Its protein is CASSVGTSGLWETQYF. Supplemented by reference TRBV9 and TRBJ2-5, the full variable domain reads DSGVTQTPKHLITATGQRVTLRCSPRSGDLSVYWYQQSLDQGLQFLIQYYNGEERAKGNILERFSAQQFPDLHSELNLSSLELGDSALYFCASSVGTSGLWETQYFGPGTRLLVL.

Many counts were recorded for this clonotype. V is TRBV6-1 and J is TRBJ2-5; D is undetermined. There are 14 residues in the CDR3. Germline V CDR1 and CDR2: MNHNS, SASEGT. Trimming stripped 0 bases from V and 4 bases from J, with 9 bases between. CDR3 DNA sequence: TGTGCCAGCAGTGAAGCAGGGATTGGAGAGACCCAGTACTTC. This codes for CASSEAGIGETQYF.

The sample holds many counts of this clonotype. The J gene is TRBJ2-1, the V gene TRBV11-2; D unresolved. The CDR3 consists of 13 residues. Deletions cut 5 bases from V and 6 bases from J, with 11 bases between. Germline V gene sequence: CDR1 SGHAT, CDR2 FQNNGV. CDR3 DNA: TGTGCCAGCAGCGGCTGGGTCCTCAATGAGCAGTTCTTC. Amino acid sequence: CASSGWVLNEQFF.

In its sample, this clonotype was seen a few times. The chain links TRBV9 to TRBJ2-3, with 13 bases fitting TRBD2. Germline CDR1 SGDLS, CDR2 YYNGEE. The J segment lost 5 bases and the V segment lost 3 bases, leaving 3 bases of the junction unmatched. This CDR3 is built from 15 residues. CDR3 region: CASSARTSGRDTQYF. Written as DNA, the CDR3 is TGTGCCAGCAGCGCCCGGACTAGCGGGAGAGATACGCAGTATTTT.

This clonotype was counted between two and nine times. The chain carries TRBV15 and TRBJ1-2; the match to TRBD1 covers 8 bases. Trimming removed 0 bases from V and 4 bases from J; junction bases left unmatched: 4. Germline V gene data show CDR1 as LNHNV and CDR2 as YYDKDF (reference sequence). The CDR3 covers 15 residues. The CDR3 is CATSRDSTGGYGYTF. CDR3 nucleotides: TGTGCCACCAGCAGAGACTCAACAGGGGGCTATGGCTACACCTTC.

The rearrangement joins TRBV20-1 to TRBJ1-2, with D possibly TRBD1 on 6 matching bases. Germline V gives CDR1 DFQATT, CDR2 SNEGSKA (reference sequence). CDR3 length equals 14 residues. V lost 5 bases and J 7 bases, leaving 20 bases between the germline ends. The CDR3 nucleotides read TGCAGTGCTCCCGGGGAGGGGGAGAATCGTGGCTACACCTTC. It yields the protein CSAPGEGENRGYTF.

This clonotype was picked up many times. DNA for the CDR3: TGTGCCAGCAGTTCGTACAGGGTCCTGGAAGCTTTCTTT. This sequence encodes CASSSYRVLEAFF. The rearrangement uses TRBV28 and TRBJ1-1; possible D gene TRBD1, 6 bases. In germline, CDR1 is MDHEN, CDR2 SYDVKM. Trimming removed 4 bases from V and 8 bases from J, with 14 bases in between. This CDR3 is built from 13 residues.

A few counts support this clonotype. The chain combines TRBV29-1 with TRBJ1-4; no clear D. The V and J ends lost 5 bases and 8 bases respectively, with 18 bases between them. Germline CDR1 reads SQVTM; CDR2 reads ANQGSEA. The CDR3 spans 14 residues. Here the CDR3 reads CSVRGYGIREKLFF. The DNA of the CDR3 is TGCAGCGTTCGAGGGTACGGGATAAGGGAAAAACTGTTTTTT. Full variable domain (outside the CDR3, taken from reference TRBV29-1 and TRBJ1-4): SAVISQKPSRDICQRGTSLTIQCQVDSQVTMMFWYRQQPGQSLTLIATANQGSEATYESGFVIDKFPISRPNLTFSTLTVSNMSPEDSSIYLCSVRGYGIREKLFFGSGTQLSVL.

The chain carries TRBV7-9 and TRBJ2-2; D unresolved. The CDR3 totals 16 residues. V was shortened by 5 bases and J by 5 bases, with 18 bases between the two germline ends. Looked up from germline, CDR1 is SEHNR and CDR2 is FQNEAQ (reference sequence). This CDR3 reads CASSNGAHQGTGELFF. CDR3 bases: TGTGCCAGCAGCAACGGAGCCCACCAAGGGACCGGGGAGCTGTTTTTT.

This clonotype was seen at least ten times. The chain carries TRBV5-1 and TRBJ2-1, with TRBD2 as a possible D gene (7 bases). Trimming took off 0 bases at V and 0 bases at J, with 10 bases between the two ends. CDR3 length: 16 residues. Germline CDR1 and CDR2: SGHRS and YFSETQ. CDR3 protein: CASSLARGASYNEQFF. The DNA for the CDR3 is TGCGCCAGCAGCTTGGCTCGGGGGGCCTCCTACAATGAGCAGTTCTTC.

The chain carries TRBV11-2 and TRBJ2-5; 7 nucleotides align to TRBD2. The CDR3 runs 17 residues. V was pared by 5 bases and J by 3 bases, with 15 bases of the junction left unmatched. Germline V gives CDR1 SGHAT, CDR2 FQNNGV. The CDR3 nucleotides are TGTGCCAGCAGCCCTCTTGAGGCGGCGGGAGAGGAAGAGACCCAGTACTTC. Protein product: CASSPLEAAGEEETQYF.

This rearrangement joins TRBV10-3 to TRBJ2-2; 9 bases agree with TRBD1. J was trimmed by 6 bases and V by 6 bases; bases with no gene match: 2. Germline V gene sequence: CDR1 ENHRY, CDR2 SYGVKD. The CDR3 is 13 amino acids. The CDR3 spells CAISGTGPGELFF. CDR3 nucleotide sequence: TGTGCCATCAGCGGGACAGGGCCCGGGGAGCTGTTTTTT.

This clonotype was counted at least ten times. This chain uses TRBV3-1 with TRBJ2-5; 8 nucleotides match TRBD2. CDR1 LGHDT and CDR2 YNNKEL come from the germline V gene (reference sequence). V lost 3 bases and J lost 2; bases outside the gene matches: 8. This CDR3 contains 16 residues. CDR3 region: CASSHTSGAIQETQYF. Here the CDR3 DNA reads TGTGCCAGCAGCCACACTAGCGGAGCGATACAAGAGACCCAGTACTTC.

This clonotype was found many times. Here the CDR3 DNA reads TGCGCCAGCAGCCCCTCCTCTGGGGCCAACGTCCTGACTTTC. Protein: CASSPSSGANVLTF. J is TRBJ2-6 and V is TRBV5-1; no firm D call. The V end was cut by 4 bases, the J end by 0 bases, with 5 bases between. The germline CDR1 and CDR2 sequences are SGHRS and YFSETQ. CDR3 length: 14 amino acids.